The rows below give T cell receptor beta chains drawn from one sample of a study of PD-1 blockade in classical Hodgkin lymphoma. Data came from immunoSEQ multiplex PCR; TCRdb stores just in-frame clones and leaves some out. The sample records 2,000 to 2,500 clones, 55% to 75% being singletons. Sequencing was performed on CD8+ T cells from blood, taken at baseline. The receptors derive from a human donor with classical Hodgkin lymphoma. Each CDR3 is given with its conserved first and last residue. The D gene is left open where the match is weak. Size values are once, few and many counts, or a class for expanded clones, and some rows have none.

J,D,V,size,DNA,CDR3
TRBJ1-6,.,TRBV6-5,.,TGCGGGAGGGTGGGGTCGGGTTCACCCCTCCACTTT,CGRVGSGSPLHF
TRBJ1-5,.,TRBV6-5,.,TGTGCCAGCAGAGTAAATGGGAATCAGCCCCAGCATTTT,CASRVNGNQPQHF
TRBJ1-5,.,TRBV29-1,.,TGCAGCGTTGGTGCAGGGAATCAGCCCCAGCATTTT,CSVGAGNQPQHF
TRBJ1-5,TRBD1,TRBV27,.,TGTGCCAGCAGCCCACAGGGGGCCCGCAATCAGCCCCAGCATTTT,CASSPQGARNQPQHF
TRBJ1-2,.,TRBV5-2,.,TGTGCCAGCAACCCGAACCGAGTACGAAAGACCTATGGCTACACCTTC,CASNPNRVRKTYGYTF
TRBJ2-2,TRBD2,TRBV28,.,TGTGCCAGCAGTTTATCACTTGGGCGGGAGGGGACCGGGGAGCTGTTTTTT,CASSLSLGREGTGELFF
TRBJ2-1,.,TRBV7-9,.,TGTGCCAGCAGCTTATCGGAAAGCTCCTACAATGAGCAGTTCTTC,CASSLSESSYNEQFF
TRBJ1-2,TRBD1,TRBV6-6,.,TGTGCCAGCAGAGGGTCAGACAGGGAACAAGCCTTC,CASRGSDREQAF
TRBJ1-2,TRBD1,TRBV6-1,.,TGTGCCAGCAGTGAGGGACAGTACAACCCTCACTATGGCTACACCTTC,CASSEGQYNPHYGYTF
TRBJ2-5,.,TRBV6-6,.,TGTGCCAGCAGATCCGGGGTGGGTAGCTGGGAGACCCAGTACTTC,CASRSGVGSWETQYF
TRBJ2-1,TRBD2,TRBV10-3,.,TGTGCCATCAGGGAGAGCGGGAGGGTTAACAATGAGCAGTTCTTC,CAIRESGRVNNEQFF
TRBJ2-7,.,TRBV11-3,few,TGTGCCAGCAGCCTACTAGGAGGGGCGACCTACGAGCAGTACTTC,CASSLLGGATYEQYF
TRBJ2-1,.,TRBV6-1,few,TGTGCCAGCAGCGAGGACCCGAGCTCCTACAATGAGCAGTTCTTC,CASSEDPSSYNEQFF
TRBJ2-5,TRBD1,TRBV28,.,TGTGCCAGCACCGCCTTGAGGGGGCCCCAGTACTTC,CASTALRGPQYF
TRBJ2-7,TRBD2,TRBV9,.,TGTGCCAGCAGCGTAGCGAGAGAAGCGGGAAATAACTACGAGCAGTACTTC,CASSVAREAGNNYEQYF
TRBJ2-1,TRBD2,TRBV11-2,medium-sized,TGTGCCAGCAGACTACCATGGACTAGCGGGAACTACAATGAGCAGTTCTTC,CASRLPWTSGNYNEQFF
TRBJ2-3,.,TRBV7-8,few,TGTGCCAGCAGCTTAGCCAGCGCAGATACGCAGTATTTT,CASSLASADTQYF
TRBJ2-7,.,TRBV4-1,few,TGCGCCAGCAGCCAAGGATTCGGCAGGAGCTCCTACGAGCAGTACTTC,CASSQGFGRSSYEQYF